This is a list of T cell receptor beta chains from one sample in a study of blood T cell repertoires in COVID-19. TCRdb's table, derived via immunoSEQ multiplex PCR, lists solely in-frame clones and lacks some. The sample includes some 130,000 clones, 85% to 90% seen only once; the top ten take over 2%. Sequenced input: peripheral blood. These receptor sequences come from a man in his fifties or sixties with active COVID-19. The CDR3 runs from the conserved cysteine through the conserved F or W. D genes are given only for firm matches.

J,V,D,CDR3
TRBJ2-2,TRBV7-3,NA,CASSLTAGSGELFF
TRBJ2-7,TRBV12-5,NA,CASGTGRDTYEQYF
TRBJ2-4,TRBV2,TRBD1,CASLGVWDRAKNIQYF
TRBJ2-2,TRBV2,NA,CASNGAGLGLSNTGELFF
TRBJ2-5,TRBV18,NA,CASSPPLETQYF
TRBJ1-1,TRBV6-2/TRBV6-3,TRBD1,CASSLRQTGWRQGDTEAFF
TRBJ1-2,TRBV28,NA,CASRSGTYGYTF
TRBJ1-5,TRBV4-1,NA,CASSQDPQGLYQPQHF
TRBJ2-5,TRBV7-3,TRBD2,CASSPQAGGLETQYF
TRBJ2-5,TRBV10-1,NA,CASTEDEGGQETQYF
TRBJ2-7,TRBV5-1,TRBD1,CASSWDRGRAEQYF
TRBJ1-1,TRBV5-6,NA,CACEGTGTEAFF
TRBJ1-1,TRBV2,TRBD1,CASSVAQGALNTEAFF
TRBJ2-1,TRBV27,TRBD2,CASSRNSGGALEQFF
TRBJ2-3,TRBV19,NA,CASRRGQGTDTQYF
TRBJ2-3,TRBV5-4,TRBD1,CASSLKTGFTDTQYF
TRBJ1-2,TRBV2,TRBD1,CASSAGTGGSGYTF
TRBJ1-1,TRBV28,TRBD1,CASSTDRDRGNTEAFF
TRBJ2-7,TRBV11-2,NA,CASSLVPTYEQYF
TRBJ1-1,TRBV12-3/TRBV12-4,NA,CASSFMGGAFF
TRBJ1-1,TRBV5-1,TRBD1,CASSGRTGDNTEAFF
TRBJ2-3,TRBV5-4,TRBD2,CASSSGLAGGTDTQYF
TRBJ1-2,TRBV6-6,TRBD1,CASSYTRQGGDRGYTF
TRBJ2-7,TRBV12-5,TRBD1,CASGLVRGQAPYEQYF
TRBJ2-7,TRBV4-1,NA,CASSQPTGNVLSYEQYF
TRBJ2-7,TRBV5-8,TRBD2,CASSPGTRGYEQYF
TRBJ2-7,TRBV18,NA,CASSRISGPEQYF
TRBJ2-5,TRBV4-1,TRBD2,CASSQGLAGGETQYF
TRBJ2-3,TRBV21-1,NA,CASSKAPPGKRGATDTQYF
TRBJ1-6,TRBV6-5,NA,CASRGGRWDSPLHF
TRBJ2-2,TRBV6-5,NA,CATHRRGRVTGELFF
TRBJ2-7,TRBV6-5,TRBD1,CASGYRGSYEQYF
TRBJ1-5,TRBV12-3/TRBV12-4,NA,CASSYRSNQPQHF
TRBJ1-5,TRBV4-3,TRBD1,CASSQGAGTASNQPQHF
TRBJ2-1,TRBV11-2,NA,CASSLGPLRGALTYNEQFF
TRBJ2-3,TRBV6-6,NA,CASSYTGQGGADTQYF
TRBJ1-6,TRBV9,TRBD1,CASSPDRGYSPLHF
TRBJ1-2,TRBV5-5,NA,CASSDGQRNYGYTF
TRBJ1-6,TRBV18,TRBD1,CASSPQGTDNSPLHF
TRBJ2-3,TRBV6-5,TRBD1,CASRKGAPDTQYF
TRBJ2-2,TRBV5-1,NA,CASGEGSLNSFSGELFF